This T cell receptor beta chain was sequenced in a study of identical twins. In regard to this clonotype: Its antigen is currently unknown.

The CDR3 spans 11 residues. The V end lost 0 bases, the J end lost 16 bases, and 13 bases lay between the germline ends. Looked up from germline, CDR1 is DFQATT and CDR2 is SNEGSKA (reference sequence). Template switching added a universal primer binding site, and final cDNA carried unique molecular identifiers. In TCRdb, the 5' RACE reads were re-called with MiXCR into one record per CDR3 protein. The sample yields a few hundred thousand distinct CDR3 sequences, approximately 10% seen once. Everyone who donated was a healthy Caucasian. Whole-study results and caveats: Potential partial confounding of zero-insertion analyses by invariant MAIT and iNKT cells was noted.

This sample was shared with a second study, whose subject was yellow fever vaccine responses in identical twins. That source adds: Each twin's T cell response to the vaccine was reported to look partly convergent and partly personalized.

Sequencing was performed on PBMCs. This TCR was sampled from a woman aged 18-29 years in good health. The chain has TRBV20-1 and TRBJ1-3; D not certain. CDR3 in amino acids: CSARDFPGLYF. The DNA of the CDR3 is TGCAGTGCTAGAGATTTTCCGGGTTTGTATTTT.